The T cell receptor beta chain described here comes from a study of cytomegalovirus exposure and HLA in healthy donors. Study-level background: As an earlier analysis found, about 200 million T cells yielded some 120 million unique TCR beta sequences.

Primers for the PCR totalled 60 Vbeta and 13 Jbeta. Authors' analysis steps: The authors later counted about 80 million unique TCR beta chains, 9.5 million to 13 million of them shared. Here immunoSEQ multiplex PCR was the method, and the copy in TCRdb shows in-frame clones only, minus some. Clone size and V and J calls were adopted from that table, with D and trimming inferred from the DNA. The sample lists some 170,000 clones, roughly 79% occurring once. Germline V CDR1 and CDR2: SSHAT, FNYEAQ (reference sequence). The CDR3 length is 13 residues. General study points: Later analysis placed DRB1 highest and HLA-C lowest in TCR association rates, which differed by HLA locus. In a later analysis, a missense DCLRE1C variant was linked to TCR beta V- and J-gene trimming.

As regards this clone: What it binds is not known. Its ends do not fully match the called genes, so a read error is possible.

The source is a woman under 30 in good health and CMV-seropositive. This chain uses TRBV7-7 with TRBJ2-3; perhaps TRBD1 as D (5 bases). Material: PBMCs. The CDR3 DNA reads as TGTGCTAGCAGCTCAGGGAACACAGATACGCAGTATTTT. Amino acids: CASSSGNTDTQYF.